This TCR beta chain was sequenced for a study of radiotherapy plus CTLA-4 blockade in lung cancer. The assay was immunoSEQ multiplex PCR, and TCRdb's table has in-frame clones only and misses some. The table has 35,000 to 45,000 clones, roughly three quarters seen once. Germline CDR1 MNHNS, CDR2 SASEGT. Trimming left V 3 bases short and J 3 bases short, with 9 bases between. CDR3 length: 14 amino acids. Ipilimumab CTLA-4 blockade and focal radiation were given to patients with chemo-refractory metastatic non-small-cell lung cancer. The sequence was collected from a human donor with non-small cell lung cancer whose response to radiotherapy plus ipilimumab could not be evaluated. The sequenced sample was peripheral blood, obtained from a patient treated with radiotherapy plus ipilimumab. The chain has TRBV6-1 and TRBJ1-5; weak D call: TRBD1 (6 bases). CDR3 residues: CASSDGQYNQPQHF. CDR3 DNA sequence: TGTGCCAGCAGTGATGGACAGTACAATCAGCCCCAGCATTTT.